What follows are 15 T cell receptor beta chains derived from one specimen sequenced in a study of control samples from healthy donors and cancer patients. Sequencing was performed with immunoSEQ multiplex PCR; in TCRdb, only in-frame clones are kept and a portion is missing. Altogether about 130,000 clones are present, about 93% being singletons, with the ten largest covering 13% to 15%. The sample consisted of PBMCs. These receptors all come from a man in his sixties with colorectal cancer.

The CDR3 DNA follows: TGTGCCAGCAGTGAAGAGGGAAGGGAGCATTTT. Protein product: CASSEEGREHF. The rearrangement joins TRBV6-1 to TRBJ1-5, with D unresolved. Trimming left V 1 base short and J 14 bases short, with 9 bases between. There are 11 residues in the CDR3. The V gene's germline CDR1 is MNHNS and CDR2 SASEGT.

The chain couples TRBV5-4 to TRBJ1-1; D is unclear. This CDR3 is built from 12 residues. The germline V and J ends were trimmed by 4 bases and 9 bases, with 13 bases remaining between them. Germline CDR1 SGHNT, CDR2 YYREEE (reference sequence). The CDR3 DNA follows: TGTGCCAGCAGCCTCTGGTACGGCCAAGCTTTCTTT. It translates to CASSLWYGQAFF.

The chain employs TRBV12-3 or TRBV12-4 and TRBJ1-1; D not resolved. This CDR3 has 13 amino acids. Trimming took 7 bases from V and 5 from J, leaving 14 bases between them. The CDR3 sequence is CASIKLKGTEAFF. The CDR3 nucleotides are TGTGCCAGCATCAAACTGAAGGGTACTGAAGCTTTCTTT.

The J gene is TRBJ1-6, the V gene TRBV6-5; a weak D match, TRBD1 (5 bases). This CDR3 comprises 15 residues. Deletions cut 2 bases from V and 9 bases from J, with 14 bases between. Germline V gene sequence: CDR1 MNHEY, CDR2 SVGAGI. As DNA, the CDR3 is TGTGCCAGCAGTTACCAGGAAAGGGGTGCTTCACCCCTCCACTTT. It specifies CASSYQERGASPLHF.

This chain uses TRBV3-1 (or the pseudogene TRBV3-2) with TRBJ1-1, with D perhaps matching TRBD1 (5 bases). V lost 4 bases and J lost 3, with 15 bases in between. This CDR3 spans 15 amino acids. Germline V gives CDR1 LGHDT, CDR2 YNNKEL (reference sequence). For the CDR3, the DNA is TGTGCCAGCAGCCGGCGGGGTCGAGGGGACACTGAAGCTTTCTTT. Translation gives CASSRRGRGDTEAFF.

The rearrangement joins TRBV18 to TRBJ1-4; D is possibly TRBD1 (5 bases). V gave up 5 bases and J gave up 6 bases, with 19 bases separating them. The CDR3 has 16 residues. CDR1 and CDR2 from the germline V gene are KGHSH and LQKENI. The DNA of the CDR3 is TGTGCCAGCTCAGCGAACGACCCAGGGACGGATGAAAAACTGTTTTTT. Protein product: CASSANDPGTDEKLFF.

V gene TRBV5-1 combines with J gene TRBJ1-2; 9 nucleotides line up with TRBD1. In germline, CDR1 is SGHRS, CDR2 YFSETQ. This CDR3 comprises 15 residues. The ends lost 5 bases at V and 2 bases at J; junction bases unmatched: 7. CDR3 residues: CASSPGTGSNYGYTF. CDR3 nucleotide sequence: TGCGCCAGCAGTCCCGGGACAGGGTCGAACTATGGCTACACCTTC.

The chain joins TRBV3-1 (or the pseudogene TRBV3-2) to TRBJ2-4; D call uncertain. Germline CDR1 and CDR2: LGHDT and YNNKEL (reference sequence). The CDR3 has 13 amino acids. Deletions cut 3 bases from V and 7 bases from J, with 10 bases between. Here the CDR3 reads CASSQTPENIQYF. The CDR3 DNA reads as TGTGCCAGCAGCCAGACACCAGAGAACATTCAGTACTTC.

This clone was observed a single time. The J gene is TRBJ1-1, the V gene TRBV30; tentatively, D is TRBD1 (6 bases). This CDR3 contains 13 residues. Germline V CDR1 and CDR2: GTSNPN, SVGIG (reference sequence). Trimming stripped 2 bases from V and 3 bases from J, with 10 bases between. The CDR3 protein is CAWSLQGDTEAFF. In nucleotides, the CDR3 is TGTGCCTGGAGTTTACAGGGAGACACTGAAGCTTTCTTT.

In its sample, this clone was seen once. The CDR3 region is CASSLGRNNEKLFF. DNA of the CDR3: TGTGCCAGCAGCCTCGGACGGAATAATGAAAAACTGTTTTTT. The chain employs TRBV11-2 and TRBJ1-4, with D uncertain. CDR1 SGHAT and CDR2 FQNNGV come from the germline V gene. The CDR3 is made up of 14 amino acids. V lost 5 bases and J 4 bases, leaving 11 bases between the germline ends.

The V and J genes are TRBV5-1 and TRBJ2-3; D remains ambiguous. Trimming removed 0 bases from V and 0 bases from J, with 5 bases in between. This CDR3 comprises 14 residues. Germline loops: CDR1 SGHRS, CDR2 YFSETQ. The CDR3 nucleotides are TGCGCCAGCAGCTTGGAACTGAGCACAGATACGCAGTATTTT. It translates to CASSLELSTDTQYF.

The chain recombines TRBV19 with TRBJ1-6; 9 bases align to TRBD1. The germline V gene encodes CDR1 LNHDA and CDR2 SQIVND (reference sequence). Losses at the gene ends were 9 bases for V and 7 bases for J; bases not matched to a gene: 10. This CDR3 contains 15 residues. CDR3 sequence reads: CASDTGGKRNSPLHF. CDR3 nucleotides: TGTGCCAGCGACACAGGGGGCAAGAGGAATTCACCCCTCCACTTT.

This clone was counted once. The rearrangement uses TRBV28 and TRBJ1-4; D is possibly TRBD1 (5 bases). The germline CDR1 and CDR2 sequences are MDHEN and SYDVKM. The CDR3 covers 14 residues. V dropped 6 bases and J dropped 8 bases, with 16 bases sitting between them. The CDR3 DNA reads as TGTGCCAGCAGGACCCAGGGTTGGGGCGAAAAACTGTTTTTT. Its translation is CASRTQGWGEKLFF.

The V gene is TRBV3-1 (or the pseudogene TRBV3-2), the J gene TRBJ1-1; D is ambiguous. Trimming took off 1 base at V and 1 base at J, with 10 bases between the two ends. The CDR3 covers 15 residues. In germline, CDR1 is LGHDT, CDR2 YNNKEL (reference sequence). The CDR3 is CASSQAVLSNTEAFF. In DNA, the CDR3 is TGTGCCAGCAGCCAAGCGGTACTCTCGAACACTGAAGCTTTCTTT.

The CDR3 DNA follows: TGTGCCAGTAGTGGTTTAGCTCAACCTTACGAGCAGTACTTC. The encoded protein is CASSGLAQPYEQYF. The chain combines TRBV19 with TRBJ2-7; no definite D call. V was shortened by 5 bases and J by 4 bases, with 15 bases between the two germline ends. This CDR3 spans 14 amino acids. CDR1 is LNHDA, CDR2 SQIVND, per germline (reference sequence).